This T cell receptor beta chain was recorded in a study of blood T cells in healthy people across ages. Next came a second PCR, run for about 7 to 12 cycles, which used a sample-barcoded 5' primer along with a J-beta primer mix. Researchers report that a template-switch adaptor with 12 random nucleotides tagged each cDNA molecule. All samples yielded 3 million or more CDR3-containing paired-end reads. TCRdb re-called the 5' RACE reads with MiXCR, one entry per CDR3 protein. The sample includes just over 1 million distinct CDR3 sequences, less than 50% of them seen just once. V gave up 4 bases and J gave up 5 bases; unmatched junction bases: 11. This CDR3 has 17 residues. CDR1 is SGHNT and CDR2 is YYREEE in the germline V gene (reference sequence). Peripheral blood samples of 7.5 to 10 milliliters were drawn from each donor.

The TCR sequence derives from a woman in her sixties or seventies in good health. What was sequenced was blood. The chain couples TRBV5-4 to TRBJ2-1; 11 nucleotides agree with TRBD2. DNA for the CDR3: TGTGCCAGCAGCCCGCCTTTAGCGGGAGGGGACAACAATGAGCAGTTCTTC. Protein sequence: CASSPPLAGGDNNEQFF.